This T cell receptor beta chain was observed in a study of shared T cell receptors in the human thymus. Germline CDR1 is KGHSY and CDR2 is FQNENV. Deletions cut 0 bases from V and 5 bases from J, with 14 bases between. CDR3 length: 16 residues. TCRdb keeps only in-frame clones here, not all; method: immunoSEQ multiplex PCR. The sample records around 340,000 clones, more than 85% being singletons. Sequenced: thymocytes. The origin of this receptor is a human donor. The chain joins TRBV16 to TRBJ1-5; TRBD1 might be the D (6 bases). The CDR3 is CASSQSGTLSHQPQHF. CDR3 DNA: TGTGCCAGCAGCCAATCAGGGACACTCAGCCATCAGCCCCAGCATTTT. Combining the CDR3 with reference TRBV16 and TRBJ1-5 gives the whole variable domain GEEVAQTPKHLVRGEGQKAKLYCAPIKGHSYVFWYQQVLKNEFKFLISFQNENVFDETGMPKERFSAKCLPNSPCSLEIQATKLEDSAVYFCASSQSGTLSHQPQHFGDGTRLSIL.